This T cell receptor beta chain originates from a study of blood T cell repertoires in COVID-19. The germline V gene has CDR1 LNHDA and CDR2 SQIVND (reference sequence). The CDR3 runs to 17 residues. V lost 10 bases, J lost 0 bases, and 14 bases stayed unmatched. This clone is a singleton in its sample. The table came from immunoSEQ multiplex PCR; TCRdb's copy has only in-frame clones and leaves some out. This sample yields 650,000 to 800,000 clones, of which around 90% are seen a single time; over 0.2% belongs to the top ten. V gene TRBV19 combines with J gene TRBJ1-4; 7 bases are a match to TRBD1. Sequenced: peripheral blood. The sequence was obtained from a woman aged 18 to 35 with acute or convalescent COVID-19. For the CDR3, the DNA is TGTGCCACCCAAAACAGGGGTCTTTTTGCAACTAATGAAAAACTGTTTTTT. This translates into CATQNRGLFATNEKLFF.